The clone carrying this T cell receptor beta chain has a count of ten or more. Its antigen is still unknown. This specimen comes from a study of shared clonotypes between healthy human individuals. Study background: Three plates were used per donor for CD4 naive, three for CD4 memory, two for CD8 naive and one for CD8 memory.

Whole-study results and caveats: The authors sampled blood alone, and tissue repertoires likely differ. Rarefaction exposed incomplete sorted-subset sequencing despite large depth.

Deep level was the assay's run setting. The assay was immunoSEQ multiplex PCR, and TCRdb's table has in-frame clones only and misses some. The table includes 900,000 to 1,200,000 clones, 75% to 80% detected once. Trimming cost V 1 base and J 1 base, with 14 bases left between them. CDR3 size: 16 residues. Germline CDR1 SGHRS, CDR2 YFSETQ. The chain links TRBV5-1 to TRBJ1-1; D not certain. Sequenced material: memory CD4+ T cells from PBMCs. The subset here: CD45RA-negative fraction. This TCR was sampled from a man between 18 and 29 years old in good health. Some clones in this sample may be carry-over from other donors' samples. As DNA, the CDR3 is TGCGCCAGCAGCTTGTTGTCCGGGGTTACGAACACTGAAGCTTTCTTT. Protein: CASSLLSGVTNTEAFF.